The clone carrying this T cell receptor (beta chain) was seen repeatedly, ten times or more. Its antigen is still unknown. Its ends do not fully match the called genes, so a read error is possible. After 5'RACE with constant-segment primers, TCR alpha and TCR beta cDNA libraries carrying sample barcodes and UMIs were obtained. TCRdb called the 5' RACE reads again in MiXCR, with one record for every CDR3 protein. The sample includes 400,000 to 500,000 distinct CDR3 sequences, about 20% of them seen just once. These data originate in a study of T-cell memory formation after mild COVID-19. Study-wide context: TCR clusters were mostly donor specific. Overall study findings and caveats: Mainly CM and EM harbored the contracting CD4+ clones; mainly EMRA harbored the CD8+ ones. The pre-infection memory compartment contained some responding clones, suggesting cross-reactive memory joined.

This CDR3 comprises 14 residues. From germline, CDR1 is SGHVS and CDR2 FNYEAQ. This sequence originates from an adult woman who had mild COVID-19 (a few samples of this study predate the infection). Cell type and time point are not known. This chain links TRBV7-6 with TRBJ2-1; D call uncertain. Sample: PBMCs or a T cell subset sorted from them (not recorded which). Here the CDR3 DNA reads TGCGCCAGCAGCTTAGGTACCTCCTACAATGAGCAGTTCTTC. Protein: CASSLGTSYNEQFF.